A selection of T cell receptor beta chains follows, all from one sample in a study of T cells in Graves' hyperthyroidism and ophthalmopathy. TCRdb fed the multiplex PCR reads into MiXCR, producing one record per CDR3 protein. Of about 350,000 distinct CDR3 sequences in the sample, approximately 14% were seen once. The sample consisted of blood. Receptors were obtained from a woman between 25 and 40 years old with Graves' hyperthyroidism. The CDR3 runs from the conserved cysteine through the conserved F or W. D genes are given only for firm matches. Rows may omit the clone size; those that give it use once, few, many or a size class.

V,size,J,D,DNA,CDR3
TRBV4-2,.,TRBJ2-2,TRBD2,TGTGCCAGCAGCCTTGGACTAGCGGGAGGGGGGACCGGGGAGCTGTTTTTT,CASSLGLAGGGTGELFF
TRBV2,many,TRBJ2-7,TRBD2,TGTGCCAGCACCCCCTCAGGGGCTAGCGGGAGTGTGTACGAGCAGTACTTC,CASTPSGASGSVYEQYF
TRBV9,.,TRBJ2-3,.,TGTGCCAGCAGCGGTACGGGTACGCAGTATTTT,CASSGTGTQYF
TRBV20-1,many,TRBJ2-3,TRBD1,TGCAGTGCTAGATCGGGGGACAGGAGCACAGATACGCAGTATTTT,CSARSGDRSTDTQYF
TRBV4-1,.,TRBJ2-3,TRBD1,TGCGCCAGCAGCCAAGAGAGGTCCAGGGGGCAAACAGATACGCAGTATTTT,CASSQERSRGQTDTQYF
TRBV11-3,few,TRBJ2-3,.,TGTGCCAGCAGCTTATCCGGGAGCACAGATACGCAGTGTTTT,CASSLSGSTDTQCF
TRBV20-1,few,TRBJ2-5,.,TGCAGTGCTAGAGGGCGGAGGACCTCTCAAGAGACCCAGTACTTC,CSARGRRTSQETQYF
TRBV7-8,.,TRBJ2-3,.,TGTGCCAGCAGCCAGAGGAGGGACCACACAGATACGCAGTATTTT,CASSQRRDHTDTQYF
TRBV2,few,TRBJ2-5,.,TGTGCCAGCAGTGGGGGTCTTGACAGTCTTAAAGAGACCCAGTACTTC,CASSGGLDSLKETQYF
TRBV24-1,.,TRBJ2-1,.,TGTGCCGTCGCGGGACACCAGTTCTTC,CAVAGHQFF
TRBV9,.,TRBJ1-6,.,TGTGCCAGCACCCAGGCAGCCTATAATTCACCCCTCCACTTT,CASTQAAYNSPLHF
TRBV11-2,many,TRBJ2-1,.,TGTGCCAGCAGCTTAAAGTCCTACAATGAGCAGTTCTTC,CASSLKSYNEQFF
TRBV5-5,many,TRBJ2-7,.,TGTGCCAGCAGCTTGGGGCAGGGGTCCGCCGAGCAGTACTTC,CASSLGQGSAEQYF
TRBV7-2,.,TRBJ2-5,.,TGTGCCAGCAGCTTAGTGGTACTAGGGATGGAGACCCAGTACTTC,CASSLVVLGMETQYF
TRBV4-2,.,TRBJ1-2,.,TGTGCCAGCAGCCAAGAGGGCACGAGGGGCGGGTATGGCTACACCTTC,CASSQEGTRGGYGYTF
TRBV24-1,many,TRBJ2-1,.,TGTGCCACCAGCGACAGCCATAGCTCCTACAATGAGCAGTTCTTC,CATSDSHSSYNEQFF
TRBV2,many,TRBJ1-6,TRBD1,TGTGCCAGCGCCCGGGACAGGCTATATAATTCACCCCTCCACTTT,CASARDRLYNSPLHF
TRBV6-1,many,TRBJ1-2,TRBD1,TGTGCCAGCGGAAGAACGTGGACAGGGAAAAGTGGCTACACCTTC,CASGRTWTGKSGYTF
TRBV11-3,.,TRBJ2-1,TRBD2,TGTGCCAGCAGCACCCTACCGGGACTAGATCTTTTCTTC,CASSTLPGLDLFF
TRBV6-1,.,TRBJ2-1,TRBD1,TGTGCCAGCAGTGAAGCGGGGACAGGGGGTGAGCAGTTCTTC,CASSEAGTGGEQFF
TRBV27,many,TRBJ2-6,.,TGTGCCAGCAGTTTATCGAGGTGGGACCTCTCTGGGGCCAACGTCCTGACTTTC,CASSLSRWDLSGANVLTF
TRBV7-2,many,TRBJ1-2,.,TGTGCCAGCAGCTTCGGGGGACCGGGGAGTGGCTACACCTTC,CASSFGGPGSGYTF
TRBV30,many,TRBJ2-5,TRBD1,TGTGCCTGGAGTGTTTCAGGGGGCGGGGAGACCCAGTACTTC,CAWSVSGGGETQYF
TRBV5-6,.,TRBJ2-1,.,TGTGCCAGCAGCTTGAGACTGTACAATGAGCAGTTCTTC,CASSLRLYNEQFF
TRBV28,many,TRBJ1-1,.,TGTGCCAGTTTGACGGCCCCGAACACTGAAGCTTTCTTT,CASLTAPNTEAFF
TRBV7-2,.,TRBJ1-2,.,TGTGCCAGCAGCCAGGGAAGGGAAGGTCTTGGCTACACCTTC,CASSQGREGLGYTF
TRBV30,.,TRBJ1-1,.,TGTGCCTGGAGTGTTACCACTGAAGCTTTCTTT,CAWSVTTEAFF
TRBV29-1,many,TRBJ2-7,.,TGCAGCGTAGTCCTGGACCTGCTGGGACTCAACGAGCAGTACTTC,CSVVLDLLGLNEQYF
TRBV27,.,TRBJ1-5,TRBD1,TGTGCCAGCAGTTTACGTGGGACAGGGGTCACTCAGCCCCAGCATTTT,CASSLRGTGVTQPQHF